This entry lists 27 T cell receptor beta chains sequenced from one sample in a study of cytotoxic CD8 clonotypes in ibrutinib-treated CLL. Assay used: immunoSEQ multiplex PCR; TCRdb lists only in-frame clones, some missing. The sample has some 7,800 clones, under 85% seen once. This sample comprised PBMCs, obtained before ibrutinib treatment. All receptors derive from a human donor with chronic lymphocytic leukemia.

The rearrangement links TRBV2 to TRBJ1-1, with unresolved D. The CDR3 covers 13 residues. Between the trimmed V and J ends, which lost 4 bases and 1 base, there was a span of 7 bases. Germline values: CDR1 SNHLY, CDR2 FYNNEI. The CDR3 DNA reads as TGTGCCAGCAGTGTCAAAAAGAACACTGAAGCTTTCTTT. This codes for CASSVKKNTEAFF.

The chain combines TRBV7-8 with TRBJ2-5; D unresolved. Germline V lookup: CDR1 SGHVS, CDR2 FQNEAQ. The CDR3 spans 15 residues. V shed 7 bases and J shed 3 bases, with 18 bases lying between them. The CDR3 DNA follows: TGTGCCAGCACCCAACGTCGGCAGGCGAAAGAGACCCAGTACTTC. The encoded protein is CASTQRRQAKETQYF.

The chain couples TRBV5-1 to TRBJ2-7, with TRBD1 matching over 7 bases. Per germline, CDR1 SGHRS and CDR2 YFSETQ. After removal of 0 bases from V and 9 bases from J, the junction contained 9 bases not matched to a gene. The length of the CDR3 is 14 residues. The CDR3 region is CASSLDGTPGGQYF. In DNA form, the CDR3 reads TGCGCCAGCAGCTTGGACGGTACCCCAGGGGGGCAGTACTTC.

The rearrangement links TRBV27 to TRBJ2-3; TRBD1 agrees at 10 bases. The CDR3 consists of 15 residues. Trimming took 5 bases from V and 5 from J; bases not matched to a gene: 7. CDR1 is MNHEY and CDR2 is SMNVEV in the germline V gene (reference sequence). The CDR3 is CASSTGTGVVDTQYF. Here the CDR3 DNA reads TGTGCCAGCAGTACCGGGACAGGGGTAGTAGATACGCAGTATTTT.

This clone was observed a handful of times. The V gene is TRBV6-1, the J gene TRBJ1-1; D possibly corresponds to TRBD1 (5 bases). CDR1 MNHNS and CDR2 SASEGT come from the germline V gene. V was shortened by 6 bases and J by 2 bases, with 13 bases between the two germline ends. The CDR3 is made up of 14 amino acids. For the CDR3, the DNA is TGTGCCAGCAGCTTCGGGACCAAAAACACTGAAGCTTTCTTT. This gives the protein CASSFGTKNTEAFF.

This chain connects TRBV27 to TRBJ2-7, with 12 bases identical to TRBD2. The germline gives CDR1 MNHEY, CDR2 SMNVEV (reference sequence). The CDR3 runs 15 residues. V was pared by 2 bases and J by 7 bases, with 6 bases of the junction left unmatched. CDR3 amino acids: CASSLKPSGGAEQYF. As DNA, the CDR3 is TGTGCCAGCAGTTTAAAGCCTAGCGGGGGGGCTGAGCAGTACTTC.

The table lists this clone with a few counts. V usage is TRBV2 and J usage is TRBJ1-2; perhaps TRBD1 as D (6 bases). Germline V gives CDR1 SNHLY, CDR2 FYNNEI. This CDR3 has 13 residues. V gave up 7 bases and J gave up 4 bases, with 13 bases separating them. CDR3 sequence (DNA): TGTGCCAGCAACGAGGGGGGACCCTATGGCTACACCTTC. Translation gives CASNEGGPYGYTF.

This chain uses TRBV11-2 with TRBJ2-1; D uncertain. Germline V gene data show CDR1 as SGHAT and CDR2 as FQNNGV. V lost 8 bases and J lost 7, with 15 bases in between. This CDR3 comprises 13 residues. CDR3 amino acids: CASSWADRNEQFF. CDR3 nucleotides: TGTGCCAGCTCTTGGGCGGATAGGAATGAGCAGTTCTTC.

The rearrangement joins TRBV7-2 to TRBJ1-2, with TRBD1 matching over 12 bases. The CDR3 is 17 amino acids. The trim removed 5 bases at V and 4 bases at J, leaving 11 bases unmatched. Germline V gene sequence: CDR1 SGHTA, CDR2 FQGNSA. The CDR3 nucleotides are TGTGCCAGCAGCCCTCGAGGGACAGGGGGCGCGATCTATGGCTACACCTTC. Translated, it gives CASSPRGTGGAIYGYTF.

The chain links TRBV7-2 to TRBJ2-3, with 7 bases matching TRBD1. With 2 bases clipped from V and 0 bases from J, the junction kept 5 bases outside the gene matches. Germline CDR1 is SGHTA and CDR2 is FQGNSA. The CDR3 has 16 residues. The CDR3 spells CASSLNRGPSTDTQYF. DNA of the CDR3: TGTGCCAGCAGCTTAAATAGGGGGCCGAGCACAGATACGCAGTATTTT.

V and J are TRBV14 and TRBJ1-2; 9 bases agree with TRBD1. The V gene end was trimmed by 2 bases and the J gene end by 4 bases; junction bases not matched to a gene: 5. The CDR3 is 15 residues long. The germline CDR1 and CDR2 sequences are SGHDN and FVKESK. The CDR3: CASSQMDRGIYGYTF. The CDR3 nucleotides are TGTGCCAGCAGCCAAATGGACAGGGGAATCTATGGCTACACCTTC.

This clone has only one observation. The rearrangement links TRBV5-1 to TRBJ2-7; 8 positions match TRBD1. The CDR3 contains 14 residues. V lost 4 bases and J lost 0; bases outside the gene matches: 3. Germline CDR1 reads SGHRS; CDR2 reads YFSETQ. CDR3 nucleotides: TGCGCCAGCAGCGTAACAGGGGGCTCCTACGAGCAGTACTTC. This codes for CASSVTGGSYEQYF.

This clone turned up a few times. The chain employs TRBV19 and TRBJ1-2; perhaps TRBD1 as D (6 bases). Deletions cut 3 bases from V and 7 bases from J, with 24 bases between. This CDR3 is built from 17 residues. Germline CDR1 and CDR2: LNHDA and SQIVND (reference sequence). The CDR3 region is CASSIQPSDRTRFGYTF. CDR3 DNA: TGTGCCAGTAGTATCCAACCCTCAGACAGGACCCGATTTGGCTACACCTTC.

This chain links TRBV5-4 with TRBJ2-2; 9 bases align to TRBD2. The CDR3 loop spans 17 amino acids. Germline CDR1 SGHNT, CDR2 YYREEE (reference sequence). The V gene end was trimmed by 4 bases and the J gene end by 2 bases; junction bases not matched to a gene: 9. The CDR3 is CASSPYSGSGNTGELFF. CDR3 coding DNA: TGTGCCAGCAGCCCGTATAGCGGGAGCGGAAACACCGGGGAGCTGTTTTTT. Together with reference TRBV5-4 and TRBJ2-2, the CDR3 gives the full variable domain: ETGVTQSPTHLIKTRGQQVTLRCSSQSGHNTVSWYQQALGQGPQFIFQYYREEENGRGNFPPRFSGLQFPNYSSELNVNALELDDSALYLCASSPYSGSGNTGELFFGEGSRLTVL.

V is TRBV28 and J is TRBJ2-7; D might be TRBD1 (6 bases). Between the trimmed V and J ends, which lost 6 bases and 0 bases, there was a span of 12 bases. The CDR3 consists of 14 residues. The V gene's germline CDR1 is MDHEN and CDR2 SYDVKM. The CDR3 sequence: CASRRQVHSYEQYF. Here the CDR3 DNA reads TGTGCCAGCAGACGACAGGTTCACTCCTACGAGCAGTACTTC.

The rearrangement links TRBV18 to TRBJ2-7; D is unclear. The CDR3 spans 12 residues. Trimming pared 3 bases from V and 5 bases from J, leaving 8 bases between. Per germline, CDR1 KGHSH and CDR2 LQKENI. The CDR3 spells CASSPSTNEQYF. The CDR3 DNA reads TGTGCCAGCTCACCCAGCACCAACGAGCAGTACTTC.

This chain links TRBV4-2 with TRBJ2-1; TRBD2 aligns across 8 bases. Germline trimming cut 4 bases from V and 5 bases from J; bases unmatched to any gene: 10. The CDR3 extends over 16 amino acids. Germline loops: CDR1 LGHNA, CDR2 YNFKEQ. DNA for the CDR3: TGTGCCAGCAGCCTCCCGACCGGGGGGGTGAACAATGAGCAGTTCTTC. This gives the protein CASSLPTGGVNNEQFF.

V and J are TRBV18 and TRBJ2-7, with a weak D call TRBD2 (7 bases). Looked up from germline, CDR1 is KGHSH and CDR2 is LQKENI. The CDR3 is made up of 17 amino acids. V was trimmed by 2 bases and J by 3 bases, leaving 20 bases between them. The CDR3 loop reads CASSPGYSGGKVYEQYF. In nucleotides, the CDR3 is TGTGCCAGCTCACCAGGATATTCGGGGGGCAAGGTCTACGAGCAGTACTTC.

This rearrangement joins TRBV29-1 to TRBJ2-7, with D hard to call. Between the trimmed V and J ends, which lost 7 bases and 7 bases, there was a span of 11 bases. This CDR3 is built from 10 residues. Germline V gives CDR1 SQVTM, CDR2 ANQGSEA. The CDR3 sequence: CSAANEEQYF. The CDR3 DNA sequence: TGCAGCGCAGCCAACGAGGAGCAGTACTTC.

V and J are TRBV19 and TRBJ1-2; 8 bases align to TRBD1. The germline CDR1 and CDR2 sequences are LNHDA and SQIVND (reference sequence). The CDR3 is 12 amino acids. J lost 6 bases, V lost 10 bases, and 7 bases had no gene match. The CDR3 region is CATLDRGNGYTF. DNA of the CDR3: TGTGCCACCCTAGACAGGGGAAATGGCTACACCTTC.

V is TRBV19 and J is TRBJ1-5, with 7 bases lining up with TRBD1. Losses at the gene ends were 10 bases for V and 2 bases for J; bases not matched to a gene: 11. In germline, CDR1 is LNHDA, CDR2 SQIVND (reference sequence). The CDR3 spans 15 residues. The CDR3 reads CATSQGGLGNQPQHF. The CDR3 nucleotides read TGTGCCACCTCTCAGGGGGGACTAGGCAATCAGCCCCAGCATTTT.

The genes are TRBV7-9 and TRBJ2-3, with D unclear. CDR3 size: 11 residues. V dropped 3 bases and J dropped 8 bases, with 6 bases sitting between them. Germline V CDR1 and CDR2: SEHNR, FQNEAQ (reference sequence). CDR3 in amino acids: CASSLKGTQYF. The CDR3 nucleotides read TGTGCCAGCAGCTTGAAGGGTACGCAGTATTTT.

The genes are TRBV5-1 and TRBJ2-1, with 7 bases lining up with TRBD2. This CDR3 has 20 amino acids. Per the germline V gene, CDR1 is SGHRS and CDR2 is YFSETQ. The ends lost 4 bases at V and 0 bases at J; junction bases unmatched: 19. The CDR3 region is CASSLSGRVASPSSYNEQFF. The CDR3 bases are TGCGCCAGCAGCCTCAGTGGGAGGGTAGCTTCCCCAAGCTCCTACAATGAGCAGTTCTTC.

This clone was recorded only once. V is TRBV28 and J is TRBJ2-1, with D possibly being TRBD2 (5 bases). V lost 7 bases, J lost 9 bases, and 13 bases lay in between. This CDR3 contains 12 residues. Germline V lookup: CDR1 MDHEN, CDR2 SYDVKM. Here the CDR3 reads CASNALRGEQFF. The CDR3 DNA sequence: TGTGCCAGCAATGCCCTACGGGGTGAGCAGTTCTTC.

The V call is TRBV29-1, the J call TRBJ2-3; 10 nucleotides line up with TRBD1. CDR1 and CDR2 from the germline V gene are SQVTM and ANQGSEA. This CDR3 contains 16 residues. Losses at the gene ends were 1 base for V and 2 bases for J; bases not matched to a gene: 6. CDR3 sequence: CSVEAWTGGNTDTQYF. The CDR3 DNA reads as TGCAGCGTTGAAGCTTGGACAGGGGGAAACACAGATACGCAGTATTTT.

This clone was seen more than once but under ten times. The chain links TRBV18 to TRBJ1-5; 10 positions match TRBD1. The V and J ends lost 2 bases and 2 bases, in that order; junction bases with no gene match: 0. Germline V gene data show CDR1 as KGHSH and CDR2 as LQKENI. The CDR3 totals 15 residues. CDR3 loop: CASSPGTGGNQPQHF. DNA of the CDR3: TGTGCCAGCTCACCAGGGACAGGGGGCAATCAGCCCCAGCATTTT.

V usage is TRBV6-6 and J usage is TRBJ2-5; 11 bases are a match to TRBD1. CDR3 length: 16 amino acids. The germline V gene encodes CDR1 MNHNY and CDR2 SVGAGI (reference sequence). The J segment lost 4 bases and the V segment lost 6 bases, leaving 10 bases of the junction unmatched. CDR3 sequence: CASRLGQGALGETQYF. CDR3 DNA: TGTGCCAGCAGACTCGGACAGGGGGCCCTCGGAGAGACCCAGTACTTC.